Below are 10 T cell receptor beta chains sequenced from a single sample in a study of OX40 agonist ivuxolimab in advanced cancers. The protocol was immunoSEQ multiplex PCR, while the TCRdb copy is restricted to in-frame clones and leaves out a portion. The table records about 79,000 clones, about 90% of them present only once. Specimen: CD4+ or CD8+ T cells sorted from blood, collected in a trial of the OX40 agonist ivuxolimab. Receptors were obtained from an adult with an advanced solid tumor such as melanoma, head and neck, liver or kidney cancer.

J is TRBJ1-4 and V is TRBV11-2; D possibly corresponds to TRBD1 (5 bases). Germline lookup yields CDR1 SGHAT and CDR2 FQNNGV. The CDR3 length is 15 residues. V lost 0 bases to trimming and J lost 6 bases, with 11 bases between them. The DNA for the CDR3 is TGTGCCAGCAGCTTAGAATCGCAGGGACATGAAAAACTGTTTTTT. It encodes CASSLESQGHEKLFF.

The J gene is TRBJ1-2, the V gene TRBV5-1; D call uncertain. CDR3 length: 14 amino acids. Germline CDR1 and CDR2: SGHRS and YFSETQ. V was trimmed by 5 bases and J by 2 bases, leaving 13 bases between them. The CDR3 loop is CASSGNSRNYGYTF. DNA for the CDR3: TGCGCCAGCAGTGGGAACTCGAGGAACTATGGCTACACCTTC.

The CDR3 nucleotides are TGTGCCAGTAGTTTGACAGCCCTGCGGGAGACCCAGTACTTC. This gives the protein CASSLTALRETQYF. V usage is TRBV19 and J usage is TRBJ2-5; perhaps TRBD1 as D (5 bases). Trimming left V 5 bases short and J 5 bases short, with 15 bases between. The CDR3 runs 14 residues. CDR1 is LNHDA and CDR2 is SQIVND in the germline V gene (reference sequence).

DNA for the CDR3: TGTGCCAGCAGCTTGGGAAGGCGGGGACAGCCCCAGCATTTT. This sequence encodes CASSLGRRGQPQHF. J is TRBJ1-5 and V is TRBV7-9, with unresolved D. Trimming left V 3 bases short and J 7 bases short, with 13 bases between. The CDR3 is made up of 14 amino acids. CDR1 is SEHNR, CDR2 FQNEAQ, per germline (reference sequence).

The chain recombines TRBV28 with TRBJ2-2; TRBD2 aligns across 12 bases. Germline values: CDR1 MDHEN, CDR2 SYDVKM. The length of the CDR3 is 19 residues. Germline trimming cut 1 base from V and 1 base from J; bases unmatched to any gene: 7. CDR3 nucleotides: TGTGCCAGCAGTTTATTGTCACTAGCGGGGGGATTGAACACCGGGGAGCTGTTTTTT. This gives the protein CASSLLSLAGGLNTGELFF.

Here the CDR3 reads CASSRDVETQYF. The CDR3 DNA reads as TGTGCCAGCAGCCGGGACGTAGAGACCCAGTACTTC. The chain combines TRBV5-6 with TRBJ2-5; D may be TRBD1 or TRBD2 (5 bases each). The CDR3 consists of 12 residues. The V end lost 4 bases, the J end lost 4 bases, and 8 bases lay between the germline ends. Germline CDR1 SGHDT, CDR2 YYEEEE.

The J gene is TRBJ2-3, the V gene TRBV6-6, with 8 bases matching TRBD2. The trim removed 5 bases at V and 0 bases at J, leaving 7 bases unmatched. Germline CDR1 MNHNY, CDR2 SVGAGI (reference sequence). This CDR3 contains 16 residues. The DNA of the CDR3 is TGTGCCAGCAGTCCCCCCGGGACTAGGAGCACAGATACGCAGTATTTT. Translated: CASSPPGTRSTDTQYF.

V usage is TRBV15 and J usage is TRBJ1-4; D perhaps matches TRBD1 (6 bases). The CDR3 runs 14 residues. Trimming cost V 3 bases and J 3 bases, with 8 bases left between them. CDR1 LNHNV and CDR2 YYDKDF come from the germline V gene (reference sequence). The CDR3 here is CATSRDSSNEKLFF. The CDR3 coding sequence is TGTGCCACCAGCAGGGACAGCTCTAATGAAAAACTGTTTTTT. Supplemented by reference TRBV15 and TRBJ1-4, the full variable domain reads DAMVIQNPRYQVTQFGKPVTLSCSQTLNHNVMYWYQQKSSQAPKLLFHYYDKDFNNEADTPDNFQSRRPNTSFCFLDIRSPGLGDTAMYLCATSRDSSNEKLFFGSGTQLSVL.

This chain uses TRBV19 with TRBJ1-1; no clear D. The germline V gene encodes CDR1 LNHDA and CDR2 SQIVND (reference sequence). CDR3 length: 14 residues. V dropped 2 bases and J dropped 1 base, with 8 bases sitting between them. CDR3 in amino acids: CASSIKKGNTEAFF. The CDR3 region has the DNA TGTGCCAGTAGTATAAAAAAGGGGAACACTGAAGCTTTCTTT.

This chain uses TRBV11-3 with TRBJ2-1; 11 positions agree with TRBD2. The CDR3 is 16 amino acids. V shed 5 bases and J 7 bases; nucleotides not matched to a gene: 10. Germline CDR1 and CDR2: SGHNT and YENEEA. The CDR3 spells CASSGHSGGAENEQFF. Written as DNA, the CDR3 is TGTGCCAGCAGCGGACATAGCGGGGGGGCAGAGAATGAGCAGTTCTTC.